This T cell receptor (beta chain) emerged from a study of blood T cell repertoires in COVID-19. In the study overall: In each case, the material was cDNA or gDNA derived from T cells, B-cell-depleted T cells, or PBMCs.

Authors' analysis steps: Amplification of reference gene primers provided the estimated nucleated cell counts. Data came from immunoSEQ multiplex PCR; TCRdb stores just in-frame clones and leaves some out. V, J and clone size derive from that table, while D and trimming were established from the DNA sequence. The table records roughly 87,000 clones, around 72% of them present only once. V shed 5 bases, J shed 1 base, and the junction held 7 bases outside the gene matches. Germline V gene lookup returns CDR1 SQVTM and CDR2 ANQGSEA. The CDR3 loop spans 16 amino acids. The J gene is TRBJ2-3, the V gene TRBV29-1; 12 bases are shared with TRBD2. This receptor was taken from a woman of 80 years or more with acute or convalescent COVID-19. Input material: peripheral blood. The CDR3 reads CSVLPRLAGGTDTQYF. CDR3 nucleotides: TGCAGCGTTCTCCCAAGACTAGCGGGGGGCACAGATACGCAGTATTTT.